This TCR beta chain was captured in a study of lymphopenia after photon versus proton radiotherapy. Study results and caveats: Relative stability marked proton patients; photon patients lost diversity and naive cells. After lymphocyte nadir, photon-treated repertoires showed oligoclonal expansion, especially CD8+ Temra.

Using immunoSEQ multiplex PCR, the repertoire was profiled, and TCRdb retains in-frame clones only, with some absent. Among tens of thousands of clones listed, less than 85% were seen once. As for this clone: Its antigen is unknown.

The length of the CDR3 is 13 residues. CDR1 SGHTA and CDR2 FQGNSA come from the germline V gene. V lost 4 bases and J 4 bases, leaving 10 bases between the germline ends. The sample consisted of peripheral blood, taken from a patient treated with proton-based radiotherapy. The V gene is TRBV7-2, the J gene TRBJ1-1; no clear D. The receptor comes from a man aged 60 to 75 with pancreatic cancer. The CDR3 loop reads CASSSRGSTEAFF. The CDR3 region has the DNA TGTGCCAGCAGCTCCCGGGGTAGCACTGAAGCTTTCTTT. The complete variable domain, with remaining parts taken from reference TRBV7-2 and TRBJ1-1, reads GAGVSQSPSNKVTEKGKDVELRCDPISGHTALYWYRQSLGQGLEFLIYFQGNSAPDKSGLPSDRFSAERTGGSVSTLTIQRTQQEDSAVYLCASSSRGSTEAFFGQGTRLTVV.